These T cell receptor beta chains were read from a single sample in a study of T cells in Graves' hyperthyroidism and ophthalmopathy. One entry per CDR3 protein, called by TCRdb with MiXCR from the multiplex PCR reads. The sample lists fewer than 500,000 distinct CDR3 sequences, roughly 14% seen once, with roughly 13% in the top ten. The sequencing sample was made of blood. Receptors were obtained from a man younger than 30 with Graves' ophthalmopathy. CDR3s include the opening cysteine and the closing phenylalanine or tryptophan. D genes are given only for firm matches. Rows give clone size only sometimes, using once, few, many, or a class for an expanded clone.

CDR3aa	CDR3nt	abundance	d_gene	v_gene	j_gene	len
CASSLTGQANTQYF	TGTGCCAGCAGCTTAACGGGACAAGCAAATACGCAGTATTTT	many	-	TRBV7-3	TRBJ2-3	14
CAMGTLSYEQYF	TGTGCCATGGGGACGTTATCCTACGAGCAGTACTTC	many	-	TRBV10-3	TRBJ2-7	12
CASSRGYNEQFF	TGTGCCAGCAGCCGGGGGTACAATGAGCAGTTCTTC	many	-	TRBV27	TRBJ2-1	12
CASSPPGSGASSYNEQFF	TGTGCCAGCTCACCACCGGGTAGCGGGGCAAGCTCCTACAATGAGCAGTTCTTC	many	TRBD2	TRBV18	TRBJ2-1	18
CSARPATGVSNQPQHF	TGCAGTGCTAGGCCGGCGACAGGGGTTAGCAATCAGCCCCAGCATTTT	once	TRBD1	TRBV20-1	TRBJ1-5	16
CASSLEVGSSQETQYF	TGTGCCAGCAGCTTGGAGGTCGGGAGTTCCCAAGAGACCCAGTACTTC	-	-	TRBV5-4	TRBJ2-5	16
CASSYDGVSYEQYF	TGTGCCAGCAGTTACGACGGAGTCTCCTACGAGCAGTACTTC	many	-	TRBV6-5	TRBJ2-7	14
CASSQDRFYYGYTF	TGTGCCAGCAGCCAAGATCGTTTTTACTATGGCTACACCTTC	many	-	TRBV3-1	TRBJ1-2	14
CASSLYQTGGNTEAFF	TGTGCCAGCAGCTTATACCAGACAGGGGGAAACACTGAAGCTTTCTTT	-	TRBD1	TRBV5-6	TRBJ1-1	16
CAISDFWGEQFF	TGTGCCATCAGCGACTTTTGGGGTGAGCAGTTCTTC	many	-	TRBV10-3	TRBJ2-1	12
CSVEGIRGGRDGETQYF	TGCAGCGTTGAAGGCATTCGGGGGGGCAGAGACGGAGAGACCCAGTACTTC	many	TRBD2	TRBV29-1	TRBJ2-5	17
CASSPQGTGREQYF	TGTGCCAGCAGCCCCCAGGGGACAGGGCGAGAGCAGTACTTC	many	TRBD1	TRBV7-9	TRBJ2-7	14
CASSSLDRDEQYF	TGTGCCAGTAGTAGCCTCGACAGGGACGAGCAGTACTTC	-	TRBD1	TRBV19	TRBJ2-7	13
CSAGLKREGDNEQFF	TGCAGTGCTGGGTTAAAGCGGGAGGGGGACAATGAGCAGTTCTTC	-	TRBD2	TRBV20-1	TRBJ2-1	15
CASSVRLADSFSTDTQYF	TGTGCCAGCAGCGTACGGCTAGCTGACTCTTTTAGCACAGATACGCAGTATTTT	many	-	TRBV9	TRBJ2-3	18
CASSLERGELFF	TGTGCCAGCAGCTTGGAACGGGGGGAGCTGTTTTTT	-	-	TRBV5-4	TRBJ2-2	12
CASSEATVNTEAFF	TGTGCCAGCAGTGAAGCCACTGTGAACACTGAAGCTTTCTTT	-	-	TRBV2	TRBJ1-1	14
CASGYWRAGDEQFF	TGCGCCAGCGGTTATTGGAGGGCAGGCGATGAGCAGTTCTTC	-	-	TRBV7-9	TRBJ2-1	14
CASSIGAGVVSNEQFF	TGTGCCAGTAGTATTGGTGCGGGAGTTGTCAGCAATGAGCAGTTCTTC	-	TRBD2	TRBV19	TRBJ2-1	16
CASSLGFGQGLYSNQPQHF	TGTGCCAGCAGCTTGGGGTTTGGACAGGGGCTTTATAGCAATCAGCCCCAGCATTTT	-	TRBD1	TRBV5-5	TRBJ1-5	19
CASSDVGQGSSNGYTF	TGTGCCAGCAGTGACGTGGGACAGGGGTCGTCCAATGGCTACACCTTC	many	TRBD1	TRBV6-1	TRBJ1-2	16
CASSLRDITAANYGYTF	TGTGCCAGCAGTTTGCGAGACATCACCGCAGCTAACTATGGCTACACCTTC	many	-	TRBV28	TRBJ1-2	17
CASSLSGARWMNTEAFF	TGTGCCAGCAGTCTGTCGGGGGCGCGGTGGATGAACACTGAAGCTTTCTTT	many	-	TRBV28	TRBJ1-1	17
CSVVVRGGPETQYF	TGCAGCGTTGTTGTGCGGGGGGGCCCTGAGACCCAGTACTTC	-	TRBD2	TRBV29-1	TRBJ2-5	14
CASSLRQGSGGYTF	TGTGCCAGCAGCTTAAGACAGGGCTCGGGTGGCTACACCTTC	few	TRBD1	TRBV7-9	TRBJ1-2	14
CASSSQTNTEAFF	TGCGCCAGCAGCTCACAAACGAACACTGAAGCTTTCTTT	-	-	TRBV5-1	TRBJ1-1	13
CASSYSGNRYEQYF	TGTGCCAGCAGTTACTCAGGCAACCGCTACGAGCAGTACTTC	many	-	TRBV6-6	TRBJ2-7	14
CASSLIGGRGNEQFF	TGTGCCAGCAGCTTAATAGGGGGCAGGGGCAATGAGCAGTTCTTC	many	TRBD1	TRBV7-3	TRBJ2-1	15
CSAILPGRQGGGYQPQHF	TGCAGTGCTATCCTACCCGGTAGACAGGGGGGTGGTTATCAGCCCCAGCATTTT	many	TRBD1	TRBV20-1	TRBJ1-5	18
CASSQGISYNEQFF	TGTGCCAGCAGCCAAGGAATCTCCTACAATGAGCAGTTCTTC	-	-	TRBV4-2	TRBJ2-1	14
CASSMEGTYEQYF	TGTGCCAGTAGTATGGAGGGGACCTACGAGCAGTACTTC	few	-	TRBV19	TRBJ2-7	13
CASSLRGTAAGDYGYTF	TGTGCCAGCAGCTTACGAGGGACAGCCGCAGGGGACTATGGCTACACCTTC	many	TRBD1	TRBV7-9	TRBJ1-2	17
CASSAGTTGGGNQPQHF	TGTGCCAGCAGTGCCGGAACGACAGGGGGCGGGAATCAGCCCCAGCATTTT	-	TRBD1	TRBV27	TRBJ1-5	17
CASSMSTGTGAPLSYEQYF	TGTGCCAGTAGTATGAGCACCGGGACAGGGGCCCCCCTCTCCTACGAGCAGTACTTC	few	TRBD1	TRBV19	TRBJ2-7	19
CAFRRGSTDTQYF	TGTGCCTTCCGGCGGGGGAGCACAGATACGCAGTATTTT	-	TRBD2	TRBV24-1	TRBJ2-3	13